Below are 24 T cell receptor beta chains sequenced from a single sample in a study of regulatory T cells in long-lasting Graves disease (dated by TCRdb to 2020 to 2022). This sample's time point label indicates: newly diagnosed GD, antithyroid drugs for less than 3 months. For both TCR sequencing and RNA sequencing, RNA was extracted from PBMCs in TRIzol. Library construction relied on multiplex PCR. Reads for this sample came from an Illumina HiSeq 4000. To build TCR beta libraries, CDR3 regions were amplified by Arm-PCR using iRepertoire HTBI primers. TCRdb reprocessed the public reads (quality trimming at Q25 with fastp, clone calling with MiXCR) and kept in-frame beta chains. Every distinct CDR3 protein forms one entry, paired with its most common genes and DNA. The sample table lists 300,000 to 450,000 distinct CDR3 sequences, roughly 15% of them with a count of one. About a fifth of the sample lies in the top ten.

Here the sequenced sample was peripheral blood mononuclear cells (PBMCs), taken at new diagnosis, from a patient treated with antithyroid drugs. These receptors originate from a female donor with Graves disease.

The sample holds many counts of this clonotype. V is TRBV10-2 and J is TRBJ2-2, with 10 bases matching TRBD2. The V gene's germline CDR1 is WSHSY and CDR2 SAAADI. Unmatched junction bases numbered 14, after V lost 11 bases and J lost 2 bases. The CDR3 covers 17 residues. The CDR3 bases are TGCGCCGCTCGGAGCGGGGGGGGACTAATTAACACCGGGGAGCTGTTTTTT. Its translation is CAARSGGGLINTGELFF.

At least ten counts were recorded for this clonotype. V is TRBV10-3 and J is TRBJ2-1, with D uncertain. V lost 7 bases and J 7 bases, leaving 11 bases between the germline ends. There are 12 residues in the CDR3. Germline-derived CDR1 and CDR2 are ENHRY and SYGVKD. DNA of the CDR3: TGTGCCATCAAATCTGAGGTGAATGAGCAGTTCTTC. Its translation is CAIKSEVNEQFF.

This chain joins TRBV7-9 and TRBJ2-7; no clear D gene. V dropped 1 base and J dropped 3 bases, with 13 bases sitting between them. Germline lookup yields CDR1 SEHNR and CDR2 FQNEAQ (reference sequence). This CDR3 spans 15 amino acids. As DNA, the CDR3 is TGTGCCAGCAGCTTAGTCCAGGAGTGGAGCTACGAGCAGTACTTC. It is translated as CASSLVQEWSYEQYF.

The chain is built from TRBV28 and TRBJ1-4, with a tentative D call TRBD1 (6 bases). Germline V CDR1 and CDR2: MDHEN, SYDVKM. V dropped 7 bases and J dropped 3 bases, with 21 bases sitting between them. The CDR3 has 17 residues. CDR3 nucleotide sequence: TGTGCCAGCACCACTCTTCCCCCAGGGGTGGCTAATGAAAAACTGTTTTTT. Translated, it gives CASTTLPPGVANEKLFF.

This clonotype has at least ten counts. The chain employs TRBV13 and TRBJ2-2; 7 nucleotides line up with TRBD2. Germline CDR1 and CDR2: PRHDT and FYEKMQ (reference sequence). The CDR3 loop spans 14 amino acids. V was pared by 8 bases and J by 4 bases, with 7 bases of the junction left unmatched. CDR3 sequence (DNA): TGTGCCAGCGGAACCCGACTAGCCACCGGGGAGCTGTTTTTT. Translation gives CASGTRLATGELFF.

This clonotype came up many times. The chain is built from TRBV7-2 and TRBJ2-7, with 7 bases fitting TRBD2. Germline assignment: CDR1 SGHTA and CDR2 FQGNSA. Trimming at V came to 5 bases and at J to 6 bases, leaving 1 base not matched to a gene. The length of the CDR3 is 11 residues. CDR3 bases: TGTGCCAGCAGCCCGGGGGGCGAGCAGTACTTC. It specifies CASSPGGEQYF.

The chain is built from TRBV18 and TRBJ2-7, with D perhaps being TRBD1 or TRBD2 (6 bases each). This CDR3 has 14 amino acids. The V end lost 3 bases, the J end lost 3 bases, and 12 bases lay between the germline ends. CDR1 is KGHSH, CDR2 LQKENI, per germline. CDR3 in amino acids: CASSPRGAVYEQYF. CDR3 DNA sequence: TGTGCCAGCTCACCGAGGGGGGCCGTCTACGAGCAGTACTTC.

This clonotype occurred many times. J is TRBJ2-7 and V is TRBV7-9, with D possibly matching TRBD2 (5 bases). Germline assignment: CDR1 SEHNR and CDR2 FQNEAQ (reference sequence). The CDR3 has 15 amino acids. V lost 0 bases, J lost 2 bases, and 11 bases lay in between. CDR3 sequence (DNA): TGTGCCAGCAGCTTAGCCCAGCGGTTTCCCTACGAGCAGTACTTC. This encodes CASSLAQRFPYEQYF. The full variable domain, with the rest looked up from reference TRBV7-9 and TRBJ2-7, is DTGVSQNPRHKITKRGQNVTFRCDPISEHNRLYWYRQTLGQGPEFLTYFQNEAQLEKSRLLSDRFSAERPKGSFSTLEIQRTEQGDSAMYLCASSLAQRFPYEQYFGPGTRLTVT.

This clonotype came up many times. V usage is TRBV3-1 and J usage is TRBJ1-6; D gene unclear. Trimming removed 4 bases at V and 10 bases at J, with 8 bases between. This CDR3 is 12 amino acids long. In germline, CDR1 is LGHDT, CDR2 YNNKEL (reference sequence). This chain's CDR3 is CASSPLGSPLHF. Here the CDR3 DNA reads TGTGCCAGCAGCCCCCTAGGATCACCCCTCCACTTT.

This clonotype was seen a few times. The rearrangement links TRBV27 to TRBJ1-6, with TRBD1 matching over 8 bases. The trim removed 4 bases at V and 5 bases at J, leaving 7 bases unmatched. This CDR3 comprises 16 residues. The germline CDR1 and CDR2 sequences are MNHEY and SMNVEV (reference sequence). The CDR3 spells CASSSQGALNNSPLHF. CDR3 DNA sequence: TGTGCCAGCAGTTCCCAGGGGGCTCTAAATAATTCACCCCTCCACTTT.

This clonotype was counted ten times or more. The V call is TRBV5-1, the J call TRBJ2-7, with TRBD2 matching over 9 bases. CDR1 SGHRS and CDR2 YFSETQ come from the germline V gene. With V trimmed by 4 bases and J by 4 bases, 9 bases remained unmatched. The CDR3 is made up of 15 amino acids. CDR3 coding DNA: TGCGCCAGCAGCCCCCATAGCGGGAGTGGGTACGAGCAGTACTTC. Its protein product is CASSPHSGSGYEQYF.

This clonotype has at least ten counts. The chain couples TRBV15 to TRBJ1-2; the match to TRBD1 covers 7 bases. The CDR3 contains 13 residues. J gave up 6 bases and V 2 bases, and 3 bases lay outside the gene matches. Looked up from germline, CDR1 is LNHNV and CDR2 is YYDKDF (reference sequence). The CDR3 DNA reads as TGTGCCACCAGCAGAAGACAGGGTGATGGCTACACCTTC. Translated: CATSRRQGDGYTF.

This clonotype was detected many times. The J gene is TRBJ2-7, the V gene TRBV27; 9 nucleotides match TRBD2. The CDR3 is made up of 13 amino acids. The germline gives CDR1 MNHEY, CDR2 SMNVEV (reference sequence). V dropped 5 bases and J dropped 4; count of bases not matched to a gene: 3. CDR3 amino acids: CASSIAGEYEQYF. CDR3 nucleotide sequence: TGTGCCAGCAGTATAGCGGGAGAGTACGAGCAGTACTTC.

This clonotype was observed many times. The rearrangement joins TRBV12-3 or TRBV12-4 to TRBJ1-6, with 10 bases aligning to TRBD1. Trimming removed 4 bases from V and 9 bases from J; junction bases left unmatched: 6. The CDR3 is 15 residues long. In DNA, the CDR3 is TGTGCCAGCAGTTGGGACAGGGGAGGAGGTTCACCCCTCCACTTT. Protein sequence: CASSWDRGGGSPLHF.

This clonotype was observed at least ten times. The rearrangement uses TRBV24-1 and TRBJ2-1, with 7 bases fitting TRBD2. After removal of 3 bases from V and 0 bases from J, the junction contained 10 bases not matched to a gene. The CDR3 spans 18 residues. CDR1 is KGHDR, CDR2 SFDVKD, per germline. The CDR3 DNA reads TGTGCCACCAGTGATCCTCGACTAGCTCAGAGCTCCTACAATGAGCAGTTCTTC. Translated, it gives CATSDPRLAQSSYNEQFF.

This clonotype was seen repeatedly, ten times or more. The chain is built from TRBV7-8 and TRBJ1-1; D gene ambiguous. Per the germline V gene, CDR1 is SGHVS and CDR2 is FQNEAQ. The CDR3 runs 15 residues. V lost 1 base to trimming and J lost 1 base, with 10 bases between them. CDR3: CASSLVEAGNTEAFF. The CDR3 nucleotides read TGTGCCAGCAGCTTAGTGGAGGCGGGGAACACTGAAGCTTTCTTT.

This sequence joins TRBV27 and TRBJ2-7; 14 nucleotides line up with TRBD2. Trimming at V came to 5 bases and at J to 0 bases, leaving 15 bases not matched to a gene. The CDR3 is 20 amino acids. Looked up from germline, CDR1 is MNHEY and CDR2 is SMNVEV (reference sequence). CDR3 amino acids: CASSPGTSGRSFTHSYEQYF. The CDR3 DNA sequence: TGTGCCAGCAGTCCCGGGACTAGCGGGAGATCCTTTACGCACTCCTACGAGCAGTACTTC.

This clonotype was seen a few times. The chain is built from TRBV6-2 or TRBV6-3 and TRBJ1-5, with D tentatively TRBD1 (5 bases). Germline values: CDR1 MNHEY, CDR2 SVGEGT. The CDR3 loop spans 15 amino acids. The ends were cut back, 6 bases at V and 1 base at J, with 13 bases in the middle. The CDR3 protein is CASRRNWGSNQPQHF. The CDR3 nucleotides are TGTGCCAGCAGGAGGAACTGGGGCAGCAATCAGCCCCAGCATTTT.

This clonotype appeared many times. The rearrangement joins TRBV7-9 to TRBJ2-1; TRBD2 is a possible D gene (5 bases). The CDR3 runs to 17 residues. In germline, CDR1 is SEHNR, CDR2 FQNEAQ (reference sequence). Trimming stripped 4 bases from V and 0 bases from J, with 16 bases between. CDR3 DNA: TGTGCCAGCAGCTCCCCCCCAAGGGAGAGCTCCTACAATGAGCAGTTCTTC. Its translation: CASSSPPRESSYNEQFF.

This clonotype has ten or more counts. The junction shows a germline mismatch at one end, possibly a read error. This chain links TRBV5-1 with TRBJ2-3; D ambiguous. This CDR3 region has 15 residues. CDR1 and CDR2 from the germline V gene are SGHRS and YFSETQ. The CDR3 loop reads CASSLVRTSTDTQYF. The CDR3 nucleotides are TGTGCCAGCAGTTTGGTGAGAACTAGCACAGATACGCAGTATTTT.

Comment on this clonotype: This likely came from a read error, as a far larger clone is one base away. This chain joins TRBV28 and TRBJ1-2; D perhaps matches TRBD1 (5 bases). This CDR3 has 15 residues. Germline V gene lookup returns CDR1 MDHEN and CDR2 SYDVKM. V lost 6 bases to trimming and J lost 1 base, with 15 bases between them. CDR3 sequence reads: CASRLWGGVNYGYTF. CDR3 coding DNA: TGTGCCAGCAGGCTCTGGGGGGGTGTTAACTATGGCTACACCTTC.

This clonotype appeared many times. This sequence joins TRBV4-1 and TRBJ1-2; D may be TRBD1 (5 bases). The germline CDR1 and CDR2 sequences are MGHRA and YSYEKL. The CDR3 is 14 residues long. V gave up 8 bases and J gave up 4 bases, with 17 bases separating them. The CDR3, as DNA: TGCGCCAGCCGAGCTCCGGGGCAGCTCTATGGCTACACCTTC. Amino acids: CASRAPGQLYGYTF.

This clonotype was counted ten times or more. The chain employs TRBV11-2 and TRBJ1-2, with 8 positions matching TRBD1. The CDR3 is 15 residues long. Germline assignment: CDR1 SGHAT and CDR2 FQNNGV. The V segment lost 3 bases and the J segment 2 bases; nucleotides outside the gene matches: 5. DNA of the CDR3: TGTGCCAGCAGCTTGGGGACAGGTTTAAACTATGGCTACACCTTC. It is translated as CASSLGTGLNYGYTF.

In its sample, this clonotype was seen many times. V and J are TRBV4-1 and TRBJ1-1, with no clear D. Germline assignment: CDR1 MGHRA and CDR2 YSYEKL. CDR3 size: 15 residues. V gave up 3 bases and J gave up 4 bases, with 15 bases separating them. DNA for the CDR3: TGCGCCAGCAGCCAGGATCAAGAACGGGGCACTGAAGCTTTCTTT. This gives the protein CASSQDQERGTEAFF.